The 15 T cell receptor beta chains below come from one sample, sequenced in a study of cytomegalovirus exposure and HLA in healthy donors. TCRdb's copy holds only in-frame clones and misses some; the assay was immunoSEQ multiplex PCR. The table shows approximately 210,000 clones, with 85% to 90% occurring only once. Sequenced material: PBMCs. Receptor source: a woman aged 18-29 years in good health and CMV-seronegative.

The CDR3 coding sequence is TGTGCCAGCAGTTTATTGCGGGGGGCAGGTCTGGGAGAAGAGACCCAGTACTTC. This codes for CASSLLRGAGLGEETQYF. The chain carries TRBV27 and TRBJ2-5, with 8 bases aligning to TRBD2. Germline CDR1 reads MNHEY; CDR2 reads SMNVEV (reference sequence). The V segment lost 1 base and the J segment 3 bases; nucleotides outside the gene matches: 13. CDR3 size: 18 residues.

V gene TRBV18 combines with J gene TRBJ1-1; possibly TRBD1 for D (6 bases). V lost 3 bases and J 4 bases, leaving 21 bases between the germline ends. The CDR3 is 17 amino acids. Germline assignment: CDR1 KGHSH and CDR2 LQKENI. The CDR3 sequence: CASSPTPGALRSTEAFF. CDR3 sequence (DNA): TGTGCCAGCTCACCTACCCCAGGGGCGCTTAGGAGCACTGAAGCTTTCTTT.

The sample holds one count of this clone. The chain combines TRBV27 with TRBJ2-7; TRBD2 agrees at 8 bases. Germline V CDR1 and CDR2: MNHEY, SMNVEV (reference sequence). This CDR3 has 13 amino acids. V was pared by 6 bases and J by 3 bases, with 4 bases of the junction left unmatched. The CDR3 loop is CASSIGTSYEQYF. CDR3 sequence (DNA): TGTGCCAGCAGCATAGGGACTAGCTACGAGCAGTACTTC.

The chain carries TRBV6-1 and TRBJ2-1, with 7 bases matching TRBD2. CDR3 length equals 18 residues. The V and J ends lost 2 bases and 0 bases, in that order; junction bases with no gene match: 10. Germline V gene sequence: CDR1 MNHNS, CDR2 SASEGT. The CDR3 here is CASSENMASGDSYNEQFF. The CDR3 region has the DNA TGTGCCAGCAGTGAAAATATGGCTAGCGGAGACTCCTACAATGAGCAGTTCTTC.

The chain joins TRBV6-5 to TRBJ1-1; D might be TRBD1 (6 bases). With 9 bases removed from V and 0 bases from J, the gap between germline ends came to 17 bases. The V gene's germline CDR1 is MNHEY and CDR2 SVGAGI. CDR3 length: 15 amino acids. CDR3 residues: CASHWRQVMNTEAFF. DNA of the CDR3: TGTGCCAGTCATTGGAGACAGGTCATGAACACTGAAGCTTTCTTT.

This chain uses TRBV5-6 with TRBJ1-2; TRBD1 might be the D (6 bases). Germline CDR1 SGHDT, CDR2 YYEEEE. Trimming took off 4 bases at V and 8 bases at J, with 12 bases between the two ends. The CDR3 is 12 residues long. CDR3 DNA sequence: TGTGCCAGCAGCGTGGGACACCAGGGCTACACCTTC. This encodes CASSVGHQGYTF.

The chain has TRBV29-1 and TRBJ2-7; a weak D match, TRBD1 (5 bases). The CDR3 extends over 15 amino acids. Germline CDR1 is SQVTM and CDR2 is ANQGSEA. Trimming removed 4 bases at V and 6 bases at J, with 22 bases between. The CDR3 sequence: CSVGLDGHMKSEQYF. The CDR3 nucleotides read TGCAGCGTTGGTTTAGATGGACACATGAAGAGCGAGCAGTACTTC.

This sequence joins TRBV9 and TRBJ2-1; 8 bases map to TRBD1. J gave up 5 bases and V 0 bases, and 10 bases lay outside the gene matches. The germline V gene encodes CDR1 SGDLS and CDR2 YYNGEE. CDR3 length: 17 amino acids. The CDR3 sequence is CASSVDPRDRNNNEQFF. CDR3 DNA sequence: TGTGCCAGCAGCGTAGATCCCCGGGACAGGAACAACAATGAGCAGTTCTTC.

The V and J genes are TRBV27 and TRBJ1-4, with D possibly TRBD1 on 5 matching bases. Germline V lookup: CDR1 MNHEY, CDR2 SMNVEV (reference sequence). The V gene lost 6 bases and the J gene lost 7 bases, with 9 bases spanning the gap. The CDR3 extends over 12 amino acids. This CDR3 reads CASRGLGEKLFF. CDR3 DNA sequence: TGTGCCAGCAGGGGGCTTGGTGAAAAACTGTTTTTT. Full variable domain (rest looked up from reference TRBV27 and TRBJ1-4): EAQVTQNPRYLITVTGKKLTVTCSQNMNHEYMSWYRQDPGLGLRQIYYSMNVEVTDKGDVPEGYKVSRKEKRNFPLILESPSPNQTSLYFCASRGLGEKLFFGSGTQLSVL.

This chain joins TRBV6-6 and TRBJ2-7; perhaps TRBD1 as D (6 bases). V lost 0 bases and J lost 2, with 14 bases in between. The CDR3 covers 16 residues. Germline loops: CDR1 MNHNY, CDR2 SVGAGI (reference sequence). In DNA form, the CDR3 reads TGTGCCAGCAGTTACTCCAGGAAAGGGGGTACCTACGAGCAGTACTTC. The encoded protein is CASSYSRKGGTYEQYF.

The rearrangement uses TRBV7-8 and TRBJ2-3; TRBD1 matches at 8 bases. CDR1 and CDR2 from the germline V gene are SGHVS and FQNEAQ. J was trimmed by 4 bases and V by 2 bases; bases with no gene match: 8. The CDR3 totals 16 residues. The CDR3 DNA sequence: TGTGCCAGCAGCTTACTACGGGACAGGCCCCCAGATACGCAGTATTTT. Its protein is CASSLLRDRPPDTQYF.

The rearrangement links TRBV2 to TRBJ2-7; 9 positions agree with TRBD2. Germline values: CDR1 SNHLY, CDR2 FYNNEI. The CDR3 is 14 residues long. V was clipped by 4 bases and J by 7 bases; unmatched bases: 8. In DNA, the CDR3 is TGTGCCAGCAGTGCCGGTAGCGGGAGTGATGAGCAGTACTTC. This sequence encodes CASSAGSGSDEQYF.

The chain uses TRBV10-3 and TRBJ2-3; possibly TRBD2 for D (6 bases). Germline V gene data show CDR1 as ENHRY and CDR2 as SYGVKD. Trimming shortened V by 11 bases and J by 8 bases, and 17 bases separated the two germline ends. The CDR3 covers 12 residues. The DNA of the CDR3 is TGTGCCTTAGGGGACGTCGGGGGTACGCAGTATTTT. Its translation is CALGDVGGTQYF.

The V call is TRBV7-2, the J call TRBJ2-7, with TRBD2 matching 9 bases. The CDR3 contains 15 residues. Germline CDR1 and CDR2: SGHTA and FQGNSA. J gave up 3 bases and V 8 bases, and 11 bases lay outside the gene matches. CDR3 residues: CASGRVAGAGYEQYF. As DNA, the CDR3 is TGTGCCAGCGGTAGAGTAGCGGGAGCCGGCTACGAGCAGTACTTC.

The DNA of the CDR3 is TGTGCCAGTCTGGACAGGGATCGCTACGAGCAGTACTTC. It specifies CASLDRDRYEQYF. V and J are TRBV19 and TRBJ2-7; 8 bases map to TRBD1. Losses at the gene ends were 8 bases for V and 3 bases for J; bases not matched to a gene: 6. CDR3 size: 13 residues. Per germline, CDR1 LNHDA and CDR2 SQIVND (reference sequence).